This T cell receptor beta chain came from a study of blood T cell repertoires in COVID-19. The wider study: PBMCs, B-cell-depleted T cells, or T cells provided the cDNA or gDNA that made up the material.

Method: immunoSEQ multiplex PCR; TCRdb's copy keeps in-frame clones and lacks some. The sample contains roughly 170,000 clones, about 83% of which appear only once. Trimming cost V 2 bases and J 5 bases, with 15 bases left between them. CDR3 size: 15 residues. Germline loops: CDR1 MDHEN, CDR2 SYDVKM. This clonotype originated in a woman in her 70s with COVID-19, enrolled during active disease. The sample taken for sequencing was peripheral blood. V is TRBV28 and J is TRBJ1-2; tentative D call: TRBD1 (5 bases). The CDR3 loop reads CASSLSGGERYGYTF. The CDR3, as DNA: TGTGCCAGCAGTTTAAGTGGGGGGGAGAGGTATGGCTACACCTTC.